This T cell receptor beta chain was sequenced during a study of blood T cell repertoires in COVID-19. In the source study's methods: Amplified reference gene primers provided the basis for estimating nucleated cell counts. Here immunoSEQ multiplex PCR was the method, and the copy in TCRdb shows in-frame clones only, minus some. V and J calls and clone size follow that table, whereas D and trimming were derived from the DNA. Among 200,000 to 300,000 clones listed, 75% to 90% were seen once. The ends lost 5 bases at V and 5 bases at J; junction bases unmatched: 8. Germline V gene sequence: CDR1 SNHLY, CDR2 FYNNEI. The CDR3 totals 16 residues.

Sequenced input: peripheral blood. The sequence was collected from a man aged 25 to 45 with active or convalescent COVID-19. The chain is built from TRBV2 and TRBJ2-3; TRBD2 matches 12 bases. This CDR3 is CASSSSSGGAQDTQYF. The CDR3, as DNA: TGTGCCAGCAGTAGCTCTAGCGGGGGGGCCCAAGATACGCAGTATTTT.